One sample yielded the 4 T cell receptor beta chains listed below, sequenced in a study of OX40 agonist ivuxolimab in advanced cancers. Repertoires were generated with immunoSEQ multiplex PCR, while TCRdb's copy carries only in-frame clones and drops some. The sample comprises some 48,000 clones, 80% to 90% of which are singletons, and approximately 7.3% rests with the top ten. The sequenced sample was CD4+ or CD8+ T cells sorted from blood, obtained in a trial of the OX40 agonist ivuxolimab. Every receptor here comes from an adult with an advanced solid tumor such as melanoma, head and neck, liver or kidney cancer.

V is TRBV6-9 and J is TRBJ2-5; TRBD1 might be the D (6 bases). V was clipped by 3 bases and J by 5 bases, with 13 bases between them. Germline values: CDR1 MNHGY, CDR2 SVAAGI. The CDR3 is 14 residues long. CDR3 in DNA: TGTGCCAGCAGTTACGGTCAGGGGATGGAGACCCAGTACTTC. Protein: CASSYGQGMETQYF.

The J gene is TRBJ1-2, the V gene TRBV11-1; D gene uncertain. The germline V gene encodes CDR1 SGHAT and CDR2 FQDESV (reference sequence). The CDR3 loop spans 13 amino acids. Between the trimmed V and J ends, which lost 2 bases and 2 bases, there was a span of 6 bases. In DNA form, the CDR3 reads TGTGCCAGCAGCTTACAGGAGAACTATGGCTACACCTTC. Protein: CASSLQENYGYTF.

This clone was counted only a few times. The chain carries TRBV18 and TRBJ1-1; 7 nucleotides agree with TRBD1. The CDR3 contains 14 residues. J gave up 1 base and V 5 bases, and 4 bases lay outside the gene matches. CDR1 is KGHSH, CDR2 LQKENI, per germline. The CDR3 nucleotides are TGTGCCAGCTCATCAAGACAGGGGAACACTGAAGCTTTCTTT. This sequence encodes CASSSRQGNTEAFF.

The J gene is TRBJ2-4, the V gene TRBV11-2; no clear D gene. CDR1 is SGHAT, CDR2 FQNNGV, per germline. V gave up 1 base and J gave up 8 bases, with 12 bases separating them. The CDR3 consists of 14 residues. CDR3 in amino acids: CASSLGPEGYIQYF. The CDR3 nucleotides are TGTGCCAGCAGCTTAGGGCCGGAAGGCTACATTCAGTACTTC.